This T cell receptor beta chain was obtained from a study of T cell repertoires in cytomegalovirus infection. As for the study in general: Indicated by public TCR beta signatures were CMV infection and matching HLA type.

Study findings and constraints: The study found HLA-C-restricted CMV-specific TCR beta clonotypes dominating the ex vivo response.

TCRdb reprocessed the reads via MiXCR and lists one record per CDR3 protein. Here the sample spans roughly 630,000 distinct CDR3 sequences, approximately 24% being singletons. The V gene's germline CDR1 is MDHEN and CDR2 SYDVKM. The CDR3 is 14 amino acids. V lost 6 bases and J 4 bases, leaving 13 bases between the germline ends. A note on this clonotype: The target antigen is unknown.

This receptor was taken from a human donor in good health (CMV status not recorded). Some clones in this sample may be carry-over from other donors' samples. Sequencing was done on a sample of CD8+ T cells from PBMCs. The V gene is TRBV28, the J gene TRBJ1-5, with D perhaps TRBD1 (6 bases). CDR3 sequence reads: CASSNTGPNQPQHF. The CDR3 coding sequence is TGTGCCAGCAGCAATACAGGGCCTAATCAGCCCCAGCATTTT.